Shown below are 26 T cell receptor beta chains from a single sample sequenced in a study of T cells in Graves' hyperthyroidism and ophthalmopathy. The CDR3 regions of TCR beta were amplified from RNA transcripts. HTBI primers were the set used in a first-round RT-PCR of the TCR CDR3. Each CDR3 protein gets one entry after TCRdb re-called the multiplex PCR reads with MiXCR. The sample has fewer than 800,000 distinct CDR3 sequences; less than 20% are singletons. The specimen was blood. The receptor set was obtained from a man aged 18 to 29 with Graves' hyperthyroidism.

This clonotype was seen many times. The chain couples TRBV12-3 or TRBV12-4 to TRBJ2-3; possible D gene TRBD2, 5 bases. This CDR3 has 17 residues. With 4 bases removed from V and 0 bases from J, the gap between germline ends came to 17 bases. The CDR3 loop is CASSSLATAASTDTQYF. CDR3 DNA sequence: TGTGCCAGCAGTTCTCTAGCAACTGCTGCTAGCACAGATACGCAGTATTTT.

This clonotype was counted a few times. This may be a read error, as it is one base from a much larger clone. This chain connects TRBV2 to TRBJ1-5; D call uncertain. The CDR3 loop spans 15 amino acids. CDR1 is SNHLY and CDR2 is FYNNEI in the germline V gene. The CDR3 nucleotides are TGTACCAGCAGTGTCAGAGGGAAGGGCAATCAGCCCCAGCATTTT. Translating gives CTSSVRGKGNQPQHF.

The chain links TRBV19 to TRBJ1-1, with D hard to call. Germline V gene lookup returns CDR1 LNHDA and CDR2 SQIVND (reference sequence). The CDR3 is 15 residues long. The germline V and J ends were trimmed by 1 base and 0 bases, with 9 bases remaining between them. The CDR3 DNA is TGTGCCAGTAGTATAGTTGAGGGATTGAACACTGAAGCTTTCTTT. It is translated as CASSIVEGLNTEAFF.

This clonotype was seen many times. V is TRBV6-4 and J is TRBJ2-2; TRBD2 might be the D (5 bases). The V gene's germline CDR1 is MRHNA and CDR2 SNTAGT. Trimming removed 3 bases from V and 4 bases from J, with 9 bases in between. This CDR3 contains 14 residues. CDR3: CASSEGESTGELFF. The CDR3, as DNA: TGTGCCAGCAGTGAGGGAGAATCCACCGGGGAGCTGTTTTTT.

This chain uses TRBV5-1 with TRBJ2-1; D possibly corresponds to TRBD1 (6 bases). V was shortened by 4 bases and J by 12 bases, with 17 bases between the two germline ends. This CDR3 contains 13 residues. Germline lookup yields CDR1 SGHRS and CDR2 YFSETQ. The CDR3 nucleotides read TGCGCCAGCAGCGGGGGCGGCCAGGACGGGCAGTTCTTC. Protein sequence: CASSGGGQDGQFF.

This clonotype occurred a few times. The rearrangement joins TRBV11-2 to TRBJ2-7; tentatively, D is TRBD1 or TRBD2 (6 bases each). From germline, CDR1 is SGHAT and CDR2 FQNNGV. This CDR3 contains 14 residues. The V and J ends lost 3 bases and 6 bases respectively, with 15 bases between them. CDR3 sequence (DNA): TGTGCCAGCAGCTTGAGGACAGCAGCGGGCGAGCAGTACTTC. Translated: CASSLRTAAGEQYF.

This clonotype was observed at least ten times. The genes are TRBV7-9 and TRBJ2-5, with D hard to call. Germline V CDR1 and CDR2: SEHNR, FQNEAQ (reference sequence). The V and J ends lost 0 bases and 0 bases respectively, with 5 bases between them. The CDR3 loop spans 14 amino acids. CDR3 residues: CASSLAQYQETQYF. The CDR3 DNA follows: TGTGCCAGCAGCTTAGCACAGTACCAAGAGACCCAGTACTTC.

This clonotype appeared many times. The V gene is TRBV18, the J gene TRBJ2-5; weak D call: TRBD1 (6 bases). The CDR3 loop spans 13 amino acids. Trimming took 1 base from V and 4 from J, leaving 7 bases between them. Germline V gene sequence: CDR1 KGHSH, CDR2 LQKENI. The CDR3 region is CASSPLQGETQYF. The CDR3 region has the DNA TGTGCCAGCTCACCACTACAGGGAGAGACCCAGTACTTC.

This clonotype was counted between two and nine times. The chain couples TRBV7-9 to TRBJ2-7; tentatively, D is TRBD2 (5 bases). Between the trimmed V and J ends, which lost 11 bases and 3 bases, there was a span of 11 bases. CDR3 length: 11 residues. Germline lookup yields CDR1 SEHNR and CDR2 FQNEAQ (reference sequence). CDR3 in amino acids: CAGGLLYEQYF. The CDR3, as DNA: TGTGCCGGTGGACTTCTCTACGAGCAGTACTTC.

This clonotype was observed many times. The CDR3 DNA reads as TGTGCCAGCAGCTTAGGAGGCGGCGACACCTACGAGCAGTACTTC. This sequence encodes CASSLGGGDTYEQYF. The rearrangement links TRBV7-2 to TRBJ2-7; D call uncertain. Trimming removed 1 base from V and 2 bases from J, with 12 bases in between. The germline CDR1 and CDR2 sequences are SGHTA and FQGNSA. There are 15 residues in the CDR3. Looking up the rest from reference TRBV7-2 and TRBJ2-7 gives the full variable domain: GAGVSQSPSNKVTEKGKDVELRCDPISGHTALYWYRQSLGQGLEFLIYFQGNSAPDKSGLPSDRFSAERTGGSVSTLTIQRTQQEDSAVYLCASSLGGGDTYEQYFGPGTRLTVT.

The V call is TRBV7-9, the J call TRBJ2-5; D might be TRBD1 (6 bases). From germline, CDR1 is SEHNR and CDR2 FQNEAQ (reference sequence). V lost 3 bases and J lost 5, with 13 bases in between. The CDR3 totals 14 residues. The CDR3 DNA is TGTGCCAGCAGCTTCTTTCAGGGGTTGGAGACCCAGTACTTC. Amino acids: CASSFFQGLETQYF.

The chain is built from TRBV11-2 and TRBJ2-1; D tentatively reads TRBD1 or TRBD2 (5 bases each). Trimming took off 5 bases at V and 8 bases at J, with 28 bases between the two ends. The CDR3 runs 18 residues. The germline V gene encodes CDR1 SGHAT and CDR2 FQNNGV. Written as DNA, the CDR3 is TGTGCCAGCAGCCTACAAGAGCAGGGAGAATGGTCAGAGGATGAGCAGTTCTTC. Protein: CASSLQEQGEWSEDEQFF.

The V call is TRBV19, the J call TRBJ2-1; TRBD2 aligns across 8 bases. Germline-derived CDR1 and CDR2 are LNHDA and SQIVND (reference sequence). The CDR3 has 16 residues. Germline trimming cut 6 bases from V and 0 bases from J; bases unmatched to any gene: 7. The CDR3 bases are TGTGCCAGTAGCCCAATAGCGGGAAGCTCCTACAATGAGCAGTTCTTC. Its translation: CASSPIAGSSYNEQFF.

This clonotype was recorded many times. The chain combines TRBV12-3 or TRBV12-4 with TRBJ2-3; 14 bases map to TRBD2. The CDR3 totals 17 residues. V was pared by 7 bases and J by 2 bases, with 8 bases of the junction left unmatched. CDR3 nucleotide sequence: TGTGCCAGCAAAGGGACTAGCGGGAGTTCTAACACAGATACGCAGTATTTT. This codes for CASKGTSGSSNTDTQYF.

This clonotype was detected ten times or more. The chain employs TRBV7-3 and TRBJ2-2; 14 nucleotides match TRBD2. This CDR3 spans 14 amino acids. J gave up 10 bases and V 5 bases, and 3 bases lay outside the gene matches. The germline gives CDR1 SGHTA, CDR2 FQGTGA. Here the CDR3 DNA reads TGTGCCAGCAGCACGGGACTAGCGGGAGCGGAGCTGTTTTTT. It translates to CASSTGLAGAELFF. Complete variable domain (other parts from reference TRBV7-3 and TRBJ2-2): GAGVSQTPSNKVTEKGKYVELRCDPISGHTALYWYRQSLGQGPEFLIYFQGTGAADDSGLPNDRFFAVRPEGSVSTLKIQRTERGDSAVYLCASSTGLAGAELFFGEGSRLTVL.

This clonotype was detected ten times or more. V gene TRBV28 combines with J gene TRBJ1-1, with D perhaps matching TRBD1 (6 bases). V lost 5 bases, J lost 5 bases, and 9 bases lay in between. This CDR3 spans 12 amino acids. The germline gives CDR1 MDHEN, CDR2 SYDVKM. DNA for the CDR3: TGTGCCAGCAGTCAGGGGATGACTGAAGCTTTCTTT. It is translated as CASSQGMTEAFF.

This clonotype appeared many times. V gene TRBV29-1 combines with J gene TRBJ1-2, with 9 positions matching TRBD1. Per germline, CDR1 SQVTM and CDR2 ANQGSEA. Trimming at V came to 2 bases and at J to 9 bases, leaving 4 bases not matched to a gene. The CDR3 has 12 amino acids. The CDR3 sequence is CSVEQQGARYTF. CDR3 nucleotides: TGCAGCGTTGAACAACAGGGGGCTCGCTACACCTTC.

The genes are TRBV27 and TRBJ1-4; D remains ambiguous. CDR3 length: 13 amino acids. CDR1 MNHEY and CDR2 SMNVEV come from the germline V gene (reference sequence). V was pared by 4 bases and J by 5 bases, with 8 bases between. The CDR3 DNA reads TGTGCCAGCAGTTCCTCCATCAATGAAAAACTGTTTTTT. The encoded protein is CASSSSINEKLFF.

This clonotype was recorded at least ten times. The rearrangement uses TRBV6-5 and TRBJ1-1; 7 positions match TRBD1. The trim removed 2 bases at V and 3 bases at J, leaving 9 bases unmatched. The CDR3 is 16 residues long. The germline V gene encodes CDR1 MNHEY and CDR2 SVGAGI. CDR3: CASSYLLGGPDTEAFF. In DNA form, the CDR3 reads TGTGCCAGCAGTTACCTTTTAGGGGGCCCGGACACTGAAGCTTTCTTT.

There are a few counts of this clonotype. V gene TRBV20-1 combines with J gene TRBJ2-2; TRBD2 matches at 10 bases. Unmatched junction bases numbered 13, after V lost 1 base and J lost 5 bases. This CDR3 region has 18 residues. Germline V gene lookup returns CDR1 DFQATT and CDR2 SNEGSKA (reference sequence). The CDR3 spells CSARGPAGGPGGTGELFF. The CDR3 DNA is TGCAGTGCTAGAGGGCCAGCGGGAGGGCCGGGTGGAACCGGGGAGCTGTTTTTT.

V usage is TRBV9 and J usage is TRBJ2-7, with D perhaps TRBD1 (6 bases). Trimming left V 4 bases short and J 3 bases short, with 14 bases between. Per the germline V gene, CDR1 is SGDLS and CDR2 is YYNGEE. The CDR3 covers 14 residues. The CDR3 sequence: CASSTRQDFYEQYF. DNA for the CDR3: TGTGCCAGCAGCACTAGACAGGATTTCTACGAGCAGTACTTC.

This clonotype came up many times. The CDR3 is CAWSPPLARVQYF. CDR3 in DNA: TGTGCCTGGAGCCCTCCTCTAGCTAGGGTCCAGTACTTC. The rearrangement links TRBV30 to TRBJ2-5, with D possibly TRBD2 on 5 matching bases. The CDR3 sequence is 13 residues long. Trimming pared 3 bases from V and 10 bases from J, leaving 18 bases between. From germline, CDR1 is GTSNPN and CDR2 SVGIG (reference sequence).

This clonotype was seen repeatedly, ten times or more. The chain combines TRBV12-3 or TRBV12-4 with TRBJ2-3; TRBD2 agrees at 9 bases. The CDR3 is made up of 17 amino acids. V dropped 5 bases and J dropped 0; count of bases not matched to a gene: 9. The DNA for the CDR3 is TGTGCCAGCAGTGAACGGCTAGCGGGAACTAGCACAGATACGCAGTATTTT. It yields the protein CASSERLAGTSTDTQYF.

This clonotype was picked up many times. The V gene is TRBV12-3 or TRBV12-4, the J gene TRBJ2-1; TRBD2 is a possible D gene (5 bases). V lost 6 bases and J lost 2, with 14 bases in between. This CDR3 has 15 amino acids. This chain's CDR3 is CASRPDEGTYNEQFF. CDR3 DNA: TGTGCCAGCAGGCCCGACGAGGGAACCTACAATGAGCAGTTCTTC.

This clonotype was seen a few times. The J gene is TRBJ2-5, the V gene TRBV11-2, with 10 nucleotides matching TRBD1. The J segment lost 3 bases and the V segment lost 3 bases, leaving 4 bases of the junction unmatched. The CDR3 consists of 15 residues. CDR1 SGHAT and CDR2 FQNNGV come from the germline V gene. CDR3 sequence (DNA): TGTGCCAGCAGCTTCTACGGACAGGGGGAAGAGACCCAGTACTTC. Translation gives CASSFYGQGEETQYF.

The V and J genes are TRBV3-1 and TRBJ2-5, with 7 bases that match TRBD2. The germline V gene encodes CDR1 LGHDT and CDR2 YNNKEL (reference sequence). J gave up 13 bases and V 0 bases, and 8 bases lay outside the gene matches. The CDR3 covers 13 residues. The CDR3 loop reads CASSQEASGILYF. The CDR3 DNA reads TGTGCCAGCAGCCAAGAAGCCAGCGGGATCCTGTACTTC.